The TCR beta chain described here comes from a study of T cell repertoires in cytomegalovirus infection. Study overall: Matching HLA type and CMV infection were both indicated by public TCR beta signatures. Study-wide results and limits: Cumulative frequency of public TCR beta families picked out carriers of CMV plus the relevant HLA. The study found HLA-C-restricted CMV-specific TCR beta clonotypes dominating the ex vivo response.

Using its own MiXCR run on the reads, TCRdb lists one record per CDR3 protein. Of approximately 500,000 distinct CDR3 sequences listed, 16% are singletons. As regards this clonotype: Antigen unknown.

CDR1 and CDR2 from the germline V gene are MNHEY and SMNVEV (reference sequence). This CDR3 spans 14 amino acids. The ends were cut back, 5 bases at V and 0 bases at J, with 8 bases in the middle. V is TRBV27 and J is TRBJ2-4; D unclear. This clonotype was sampled from a human donor in good health (CMV status not recorded). Some clones in this sample may be carry-over from other donors' samples. Sequences were obtained from CD8+ T cells from PBMCs. The CDR3 sequence is CASSRLLAKNIQYF. The CDR3 bases are TGTGCCAGCAGTAGGTTATTAGCCAAAAACATTCAGTACTTC.